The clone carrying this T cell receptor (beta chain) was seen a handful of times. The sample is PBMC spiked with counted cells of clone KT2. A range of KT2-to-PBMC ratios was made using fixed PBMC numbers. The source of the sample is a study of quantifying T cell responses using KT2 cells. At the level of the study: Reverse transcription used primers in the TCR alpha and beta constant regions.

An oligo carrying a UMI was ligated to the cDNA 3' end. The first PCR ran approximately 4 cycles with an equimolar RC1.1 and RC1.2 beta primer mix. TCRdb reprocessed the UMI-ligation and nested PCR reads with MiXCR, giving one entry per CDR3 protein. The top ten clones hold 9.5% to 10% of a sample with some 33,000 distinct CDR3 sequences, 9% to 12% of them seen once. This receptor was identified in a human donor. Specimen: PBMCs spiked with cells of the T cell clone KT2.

The CDR3 here is CASSSPSRDTQYF. The DNA for the CDR3 is TGTGCCAGCAGCTCCCCGTCCCGAGATACGCAGTATTTT. V gene TRBV7-2 combines with J gene TRBJ2-3; D is unclear. Trimming took off 4 bases at V and 5 bases at J, with 10 bases between the two ends. The CDR3 is made up of 13 amino acids. Germline assignment: CDR1 SGHTA and CDR2 FQGNSA.